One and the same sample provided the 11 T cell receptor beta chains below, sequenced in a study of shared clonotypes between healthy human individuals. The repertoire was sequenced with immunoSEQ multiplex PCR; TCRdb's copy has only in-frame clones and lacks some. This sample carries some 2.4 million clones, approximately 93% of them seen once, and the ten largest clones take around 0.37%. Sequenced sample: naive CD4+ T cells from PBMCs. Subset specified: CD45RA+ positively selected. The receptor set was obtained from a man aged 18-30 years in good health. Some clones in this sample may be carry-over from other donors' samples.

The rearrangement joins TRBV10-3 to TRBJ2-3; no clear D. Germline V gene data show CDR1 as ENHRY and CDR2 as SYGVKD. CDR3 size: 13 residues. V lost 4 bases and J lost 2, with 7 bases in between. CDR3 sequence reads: CAISATSTDTQYF. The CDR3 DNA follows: TGTGCCATCAGTGCGACGTCCACAGATACGCAGTATTTT.

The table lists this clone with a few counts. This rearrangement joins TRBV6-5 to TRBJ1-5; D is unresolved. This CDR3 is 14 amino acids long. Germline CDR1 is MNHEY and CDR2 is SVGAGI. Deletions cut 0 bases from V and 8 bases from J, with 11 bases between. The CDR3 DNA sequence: TGTGCCAGCAGTTACTCGAGGGTATACGAGCCCCAGCATTTT. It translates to CASSYSRVYEPQHF.

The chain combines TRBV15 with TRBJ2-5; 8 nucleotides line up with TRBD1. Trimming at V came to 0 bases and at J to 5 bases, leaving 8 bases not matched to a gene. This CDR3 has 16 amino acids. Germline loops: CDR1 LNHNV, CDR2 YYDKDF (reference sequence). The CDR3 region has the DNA TGTGCCACCAGCAGAGATATTCAGGGGGCGCGGGAGACCCAGTACTTC. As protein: CATSRDIQGARETQYF.

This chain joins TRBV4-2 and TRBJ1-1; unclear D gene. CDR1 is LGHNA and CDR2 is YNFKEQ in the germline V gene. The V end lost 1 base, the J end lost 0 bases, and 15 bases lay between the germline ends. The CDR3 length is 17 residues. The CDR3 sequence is CASSQAADGRMNTEAFF. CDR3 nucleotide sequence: TGTGCCAGCAGCCAAGCGGCCGACGGGAGGATGAACACTGAAGCTTTCTTT.

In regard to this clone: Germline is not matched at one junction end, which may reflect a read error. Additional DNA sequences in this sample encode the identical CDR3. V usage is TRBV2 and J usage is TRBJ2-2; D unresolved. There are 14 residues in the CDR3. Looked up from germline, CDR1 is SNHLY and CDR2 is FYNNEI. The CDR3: CASRREANTGELFF. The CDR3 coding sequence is TGTGCCAGCAGGAGAGAGGCGAACACCGGAGAGCTGTTTTTT.

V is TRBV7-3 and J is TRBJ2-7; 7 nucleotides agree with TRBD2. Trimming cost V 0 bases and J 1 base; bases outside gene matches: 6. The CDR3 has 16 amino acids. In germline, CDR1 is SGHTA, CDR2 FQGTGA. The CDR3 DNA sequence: TGTGCCAGCAGCTTAACGGGAGCTAGCGGTTCCTACGAGCAGTACTTC. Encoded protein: CASSLTGASGSYEQYF.

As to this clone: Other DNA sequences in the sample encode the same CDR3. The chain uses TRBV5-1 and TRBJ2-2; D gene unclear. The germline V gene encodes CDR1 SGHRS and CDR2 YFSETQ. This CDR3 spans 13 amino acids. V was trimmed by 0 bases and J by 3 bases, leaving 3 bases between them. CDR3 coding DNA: TGCGCCAGCAGCTTGGGATACACCGGGGAGCTGTTTTTT. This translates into CASSLGYTGELFF.

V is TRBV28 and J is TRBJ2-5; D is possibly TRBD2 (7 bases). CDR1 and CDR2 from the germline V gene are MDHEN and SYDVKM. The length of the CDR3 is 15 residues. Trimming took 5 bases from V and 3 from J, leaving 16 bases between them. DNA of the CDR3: TGTGCCAGCAGTCCACGGGGGGCTGCTGAAGAGACCCAGTACTTC. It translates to CASSPRGAAEETQYF. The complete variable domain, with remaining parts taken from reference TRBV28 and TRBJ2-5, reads DVKVTQSSRYLVKRTGEKVFLECVQDMDHENMFWYRQDPGLGLRLIYFSYDVKMKEKGDIPEGYSVSREKKERFSLILESASTNQTSMYLCASSPRGAAEETQYFGPGTRLLVL.

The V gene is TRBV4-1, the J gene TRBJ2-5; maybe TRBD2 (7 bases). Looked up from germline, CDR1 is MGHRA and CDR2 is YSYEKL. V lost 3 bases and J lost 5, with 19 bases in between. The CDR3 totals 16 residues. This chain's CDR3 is CASSHPGQRGGETQYF. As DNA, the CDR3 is TGCGCCAGCAGCCACCCCGGACAGAGGGGAGGGGAGACCCAGTACTTC.

CDR3 sequence (DNA): TGTGCCAGCAGCGACCAGGGGGCCTACAACTACGAGCAGTACTTC. It codes for CASSDQGAYNYEQYF. V and J are TRBV28 and TRBJ2-7; TRBD1 agrees at 8 bases. The CDR3 runs 15 residues. CDR1 and CDR2 from the germline V gene are MDHEN and SYDVKM. The V segment lost 6 bases and the J segment 3 bases; nucleotides outside the gene matches: 10.

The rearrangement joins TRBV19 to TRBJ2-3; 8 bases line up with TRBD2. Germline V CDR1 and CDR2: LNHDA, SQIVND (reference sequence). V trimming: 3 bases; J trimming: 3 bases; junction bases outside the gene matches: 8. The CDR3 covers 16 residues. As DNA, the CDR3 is TGTGCCAGTAGTATGCGAGCGGGAGTAGGGACAGATACGCAGTATTTT. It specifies CASSMRAGVGTDTQYF.